Listed here is a single T cell receptor (beta chain). This sample stems from a study of OX40 agonist ivuxolimab in advanced cancers. Produced via immunoSEQ multiplex PCR; TCRdb's table is partial and in-frame only. The sample has 70,000 or so clones, about 84% seen once; the top ten hold roughly 10%. Germline V gives CDR1 SGHTA, CDR2 FQGNSA. The V and J ends lost 0 bases and 3 bases respectively, with 11 bases between them. There are 15 residues in the CDR3. It was autoimmune disease history or systemic immunosuppression that excluded patients. This sequence originates from an adult with an advanced solid tumor such as melanoma, head and neck, liver or kidney cancer. The input for sequencing was CD4+ or CD8+ T cells sorted from blood, taken in a trial of the OX40 agonist ivuxolimab. The rearrangement links TRBV7-2 to TRBJ1-1; D perhaps matches TRBD1 (5 bases). The CDR3 is CASSLAYGGDTEAFF. CDR3 in DNA: TGTGCCAGCAGCTTAGCGTACGGAGGGGACACTGAAGCTTTCTTT. Full variable domain (missing parts from reference TRBV7-2 and TRBJ1-1): GAGVSQSPSNKVTEKGKDVELRCDPISGHTALYWYRQSLGQGLEFLIYFQGNSAPDKSGLPSDRFSAERTGGSVSTLTIQRTQQEDSAVYLCASSLAYGGDTEAFFGQGTRLTVV.